These 30 T cell receptor beta chains originate from one sample sequenced in a study of cytomegalovirus exposure and HLA in healthy donors. In the PCR, 60 Vbeta and 13 Jbeta primers were used. Repertoires were generated with immunoSEQ multiplex PCR, while TCRdb's copy carries only in-frame clones and drops some. There are fewer than 200,000 clones in the sample; 65% to 90% occur only once, and about 2% lies in the top ten. Sequences were obtained from PBMCs. The receptors stem from a human donor in good health.

The chain employs TRBV19 and TRBJ1-6, with D perhaps matching TRBD1 (5 bases). Trimming stripped 3 bases from V and 9 bases from J, with 18 bases between. The CDR3 contains 16 residues. Germline V gives CDR1 LNHDA, CDR2 SQIVND (reference sequence). The CDR3 here is CASSINNGRAASPLHF. CDR3 coding DNA: TGTGCCAGTAGTATTAACAACGGCAGGGCGGCTTCACCCCTCCACTTT.

The chain carries TRBV7-8 and TRBJ2-3; tentatively, D is TRBD2 (5 bases). The CDR3 consists of 14 residues. Germline values: CDR1 SGHVS, CDR2 FQNEAQ. Trimming took off 2 bases at V and 6 bases at J, with 12 bases between the two ends. The CDR3 nucleotides are TGTGCCAGCAGCTTACAGCGGTTTAGGGATACGCAGTATTTT. This codes for CASSLQRFRDTQYF.

The chain links TRBV14 to TRBJ2-3, with 7 bases that match TRBD1. CDR1 is SGHDN, CDR2 FVKESK, per germline. The CDR3 sequence is 13 residues long. The junction had 2 bases not matched to a gene; V was cut back by 8 bases and J by 0 bases. CDR3 in DNA: TGTGCCAGCCGGGACAGCAGCACAGATACGCAGTATTTT. This sequence encodes CASRDSSTDTQYF.

J is TRBJ2-5 and V is TRBV5-1, with D perhaps TRBD1 (5 bases). The germline CDR1 and CDR2 sequences are SGHRS and YFSETQ. Trimming removed 3 bases from V and 0 bases from J, with 9 bases in between. This CDR3 region has 14 residues. CDR3 in DNA: TGCGCCAGCAGCTGGACGGACAACCAAGAGACCCAGTACTTC. Amino acids: CASSWTDNQETQYF.

J is TRBJ2-2 and V is TRBV12-5; D possibly corresponds to TRBD1 (6 bases). This CDR3 region has 14 residues. Germline V gene sequence: CDR1 LGHNT, CDR2 FRNRAP. Trimming took 6 bases from V and 6 from J, leaving 14 bases between them. CDR3: CASGGNRESGELFF. For the CDR3, the DNA is TGTGCTAGTGGGGGTAACAGGGAGTCCGGGGAGCTGTTTTTT.

The CDR3: CASSADLGQGNTEAFF. Here the CDR3 DNA reads TGTGCCAGCAGCGCAGACCTAGGACAGGGCAACACTGAAGCTTTCTTT. V usage is TRBV9 and J usage is TRBJ1-1; 8 positions agree with TRBD1. Germline CDR1 and CDR2: SGDLS and YYNGEE. Trimming cost V 3 bases and J 2 bases; bases outside gene matches: 9. The CDR3 is 16 residues long. The full variable domain, completed using reference TRBV9 and TRBJ1-1, is DSGVTQTPKHLITATGQRVTLRCSPRSGDLSVYWYQQSLDQGLQFLIQYYNGEERAKGNILERFSAQQFPDLHSELNLSSLELGDSALYFCASSADLGQGNTEAFFGQGTRLTVV.

The chain combines TRBV7-7 with TRBJ1-3, with D perhaps TRBD1 (5 bases). Per the germline V gene, CDR1 is SSHAT and CDR2 is FNYEAQ (reference sequence). The CDR3 is 13 residues long. Here the CDR3 DNA reads TGTGCTAGCGGTGCAGGGACTGGAAACACCATATATTTT. Its protein product is CASGAGTGNTIYF.

This chain links TRBV6-5 with TRBJ1-4; unclear D gene. V gave up 0 bases and J gave up 10 bases, with 15 bases separating them. The CDR3 sequence is 15 residues long. Germline V CDR1 and CDR2: MNHEY, SVGAGI. CDR3 residues: CASSYSISGSGKLFF. The CDR3 nucleotides read TGTGCCAGCAGTTACTCGATTTCGGGGAGTGGAAAACTGTTTTTT.

The chain employs TRBV4-3 and TRBJ1-4, with a tentative D call TRBD1 (5 bases). The CDR3 contains 15 residues. Germline CDR1 reads LGHNA; CDR2 reads YSLEER. V shed 0 bases and J shed 8 bases, with 13 bases lying between them. For the CDR3, the DNA is TGCGCCAGCAGCCAAGATGGGGCACGTCCCGAAAAACTGTTTTTT. The encoded protein is CASSQDGARPEKLFF.

The V and J genes are TRBV7-2 and TRBJ2-2, with TRBD2 matching 8 bases. V lost 2 bases to trimming and J lost 2 bases; unmatched junction nucleotides: 7. The CDR3 length is 17 residues. From germline, CDR1 is SGHTA and CDR2 FQGNSA. The CDR3 nucleotides are TGTGCCAGCAGCTTACGAGCGGGGGCGTTTAACACCGGGGAGCTGTTTTTT. Translating gives CASSLRAGAFNTGELFF.

This clone showed up just once. The genes are TRBV7-2 and TRBJ1-5; no reliable D call. Germline lookup yields CDR1 SGHTA and CDR2 FQGNSA. Between the trimmed V and J ends, which lost 2 bases and 6 bases, there was a span of 17 bases. This CDR3 region has 16 residues. The CDR3 reads CASSLFGGRGIQPQHF. CDR3 bases: TGTGCCAGCAGCTTATTTGGAGGGAGAGGAATTCAGCCCCAGCATTTT.

The CDR3 DNA follows: TGCGCCAGCAGCCAGGCAACAGGGATGGAAGCTTTCTTT. It is translated as CASSQATGMEAFF. This sequence joins TRBV4-3 and TRBJ1-1, with D possibly TRBD1 on 6 matching bases. V was clipped by 3 bases and J by 8 bases, with 13 bases between them. The V gene's germline CDR1 is LGHNA and CDR2 YSLEER. This CDR3 has 13 amino acids.

The chain has TRBV6-6 and TRBJ1-6; 10 bases are shared with TRBD1. V was clipped by 6 bases and J by 13 bases; unmatched bases: 12. Germline V gene lookup returns CDR1 MNHNY and CDR2 SVGAGI (reference sequence). The CDR3 has 15 amino acids. In DNA form, the CDR3 reads TGTGCCAGCAGGGACAGGGGGGACGGGACAGACCCCCTCCACTTT. Translating gives CASRDRGDGTDPLHF.

The count of this clone is one. This chain links TRBV19 with TRBJ1-6, with D possibly being TRBD1 (5 bases). V was cut by 5 bases and J by 9 bases, with 17 bases left in between. CDR1 and CDR2 (germline): LNHDA, SQIVND (reference sequence). The CDR3 is 15 amino acids. Here the CDR3 reads CASSETVEWSSPLHF. The CDR3 region has the DNA TGTGCCAGTAGTGAGACAGTAGAGTGGAGTTCACCCCTCCACTTT.

This clone has only one observation. This CDR3 is CASSIPGASGGGDTQYF. Here the CDR3 DNA reads TGTGCCAGTAGTATCCCCGGGGCTAGCGGGGGGGGAGATACGCAGTATTTT. This chain connects TRBV19 to TRBJ2-3; 12 nucleotides align to TRBD2. The trim removed 3 bases at V and 5 bases at J, leaving 9 bases unmatched. The germline V gene has CDR1 LNHDA and CDR2 SQIVND (reference sequence). This CDR3 comprises 17 residues.

The gene calls are TRBV27 and TRBJ1-2; D is undetermined. The CDR3 extends over 13 amino acids. V shed 3 bases and J shed 2 bases, with 7 bases lying between them. Germline assignment: CDR1 MNHEY and CDR2 SMNVEV (reference sequence). The CDR3 here is CASSLGGNYGYTF. In DNA form, the CDR3 reads TGTGCCAGCAGTTTGGGAGGGAACTATGGCTACACCTTC.

In the case of this clone: One junction end disagrees with the germline gene, perhaps due to a read error. V usage is TRBV19 and J usage is TRBJ1-2, with D maybe TRBD1 (5 bases). This CDR3 comprises 15 residues. Germline V gene lookup returns CDR1 LNHDA and CDR2 SQIVND (reference sequence). This chain's CDR3 is CASSISVGRWYGCTF. The CDR3 DNA sequence: TGTGCCAGTAGTATTTCGGTGGGGCGCTGGTATGGCTGCACCTTC.

The V gene is TRBV27, the J gene TRBJ2-5, with 12 bases aligning to TRBD1. Trimming cost V 8 bases and J 5 bases; bases outside gene matches: 9. The germline V gene encodes CDR1 MNHEY and CDR2 SMNVEV (reference sequence). The CDR3 totals 15 residues. This CDR3 reads CASVGRDRGLETQYF. CDR3 sequence (DNA): TGTGCCAGCGTCGGGAGGGACAGGGGGCTCGAGACCCAGTACTTC.

The chain links TRBV4-1 to TRBJ2-7; the D gene is possibly TRBD2 (5 bases). Germline CDR1 MGHRA, CDR2 YSYEKL. Trimming pared 1 base from V and 2 bases from J, leaving 9 bases between. The CDR3 totals 14 residues. CDR3 nucleotides: TGCGCCAGCAGCCAAGGAACTAGTACCTACGAGCAGTACTTC. It codes for CASSQGTSTYEQYF.

The rearrangement joins TRBV7-8 to TRBJ1-4; 9 bases fit TRBD1. Germline V CDR1 and CDR2: SGHVS, FQNEAQ. The junction had 5 bases not matched to a gene; V was cut back by 1 base and J by 8 bases. The CDR3 contains 15 residues. CDR3 DNA: TGTGCCAGCAGCTTAGTGACAGGGGGAGACGAAAAACTGTTTTTT. It specifies CASSLVTGGDEKLFF.

V usage is TRBV12-5 and J usage is TRBJ2-5; D is perhaps TRBD1 (6 bases). Germline V gives CDR1 LGHNT, CDR2 FRNRAP. The CDR3 runs 15 residues. Trimming removed 2 bases at V and 1 base at J, with 11 bases between. CDR3 sequence: CASGLNRDTQETQYF. The CDR3 DNA is TGTGCTAGTGGTTTGAACCGGGACACCCAAGAGACCCAGTACTTC.

This clone has a single count. The rearrangement links TRBV5-1 to TRBJ2-5; 7 nucleotides match TRBD2. Germline trimming cut 0 bases from V and 2 bases from J; bases unmatched to any gene: 7. The CDR3 is 16 amino acids. Germline lookup yields CDR1 SGHRS and CDR2 YFSETQ. CDR3 DNA: TGCGCCAGCAGCTTGGGACTAGCCCTAATACAAGAGACCCAGTACTTC. Translated, it gives CASSLGLALIQETQYF.

The J gene is TRBJ1-2, the V gene TRBV7-2; D remains ambiguous. CDR1 is SGHTA, CDR2 FQGNSA, per germline. The ends were cut back, 2 bases at V and 8 bases at J, with 15 bases in the middle. The CDR3 totals 14 residues. The CDR3: CASSLPVGFGGYTF. Here the CDR3 DNA reads TGTGCCAGCAGCTTACCAGTCGGCTTCGGGGGCTACACCTTC.

This chain uses TRBV4-3 with TRBJ2-7; possibly TRBD2 for D (7 bases). The V and J ends lost 0 bases and 6 bases respectively, with 12 bases between them. Germline-derived CDR1 and CDR2 are LGHNA and YSLEER. This CDR3 contains 14 residues. CDR3 sequence reads: CASSQDGGAGEQYF. The CDR3 DNA sequence: TGCGCCAGCAGCCAAGATGGGGGGGCGGGCGAGCAGTACTTC.

The CDR3 sequence: CASSVAGSTNEKLFF. DNA of the CDR3: TGTGCCAGCAGCGTAGCAGGGTCAACTAATGAAAAACTGTTTTTT. The chain employs TRBV9 and TRBJ1-4; D may be TRBD1 (5 bases). This CDR3 is 15 amino acids long. With 0 bases removed from V and 0 bases from J, the gap between germline ends came to 6 bases. Germline V gives CDR1 SGDLS, CDR2 YYNGEE.

The chain links TRBV5-1 to TRBJ2-5; TRBD1 matches 7 bases. The J call may be mistaken, given a closer DNA end match to TRBJ2-7. The CDR3 length is 16 residues. Germline V gene data show CDR1 as SGHRS and CDR2 as YFSETQ. In DNA form, the CDR3 reads TGCGCCAGCAGCTTGGCTCCGGGACAGTACTCCTACGAGCAGTACTTC. Protein: CASSLAPGQYSYEQYF.

The chain combines TRBV7-2 with TRBJ2-3, with 7 bases matching TRBD2. The CDR3 consists of 16 residues. Germline CDR1 is SGHTA and CDR2 is FQGNSA. V shed 5 bases and J 2 bases; nucleotides not matched to a gene: 10. The chain's CDR3 is CASSSRLAGSTDTQYF. The CDR3 bases are TGTGCCAGCAGCAGCCGACTAGCTGGGTCCACAGATACGCAGTATTTT. The variable domain in full, completed from reference TRBV7-2 and TRBJ2-3, reads GAGVSQSPSNKVTEKGKDVELRCDPISGHTALYWYRQSLGQGLEFLIYFQGNSAPDKSGLPSDRFSAERTGGSVSTLTIQRTQQEDSAVYLCASSSRLAGSTDTQYFGPGTRLTVL.

J is TRBJ1-2 and V is TRBV7-9; TRBD1 matches at 8 bases. CDR1 is SEHNR and CDR2 is FQNEAQ in the germline V gene (reference sequence). The CDR3 length is 13 residues. Unmatched junction bases numbered 7, after V lost 5 bases and J lost 8 bases. CDR3 DNA sequence: TGTGCCAGCAGCCCGGGACAGGTCGGGGGCTACACCTTC. Its translation is CASSPGQVGGYTF.

The V call is TRBV10-3, the J call TRBJ2-1; D unclear. This CDR3 region has 13 residues. V was cut by 8 bases and J by 6 bases, with 14 bases left in between. Per germline, CDR1 ENHRY and CDR2 SYGVKD. The CDR3 region has the DNA TGTGCCATCCAGAGCCAGGTGGGCAATGAGCAGTTCTTC. It translates to CAIQSQVGNEQFF.

The chain has TRBV4-1 and TRBJ1-2; TRBD1 might be the D (5 bases). V shed 4 bases and J shed 7 bases, with 16 bases lying between them. There are 14 residues in the CDR3. Germline loops: CDR1 MGHRA, CDR2 YSYEKL. The CDR3 protein is CASSLPGSGGGYTF. CDR3 nucleotide sequence: TGCGCCAGCAGCCTCCCAGGGTCGGGTGGTGGCTACACCTTC.